This T cell receptor beta chain was sequenced for a study of identical twins. Points from the study as a whole: The more abundant beta clonotypes in cord blood had fewer insertions, and memory repertoires did not show this.

This clonotype was picked up many times. Antigen: not known. CDR1 and CDR2 (germline): DFQATT, SNEGSKA (reference sequence). The J segment lost 4 bases and the V segment lost 1 base, leaving 6 bases of the junction unmatched. CDR3 length equals 16 residues. The cDNA had a unique molecular identifier and a template-switch universal primer site. TCRdb processed the 5' RACE reads anew with MiXCR; each CDR3 protein has one entry. The sample records hundreds of thousands of distinct CDR3 sequences, roughly 6% being singletons. This chain joins TRBV20-1 and TRBJ2-1; TRBD2 agrees at 11 bases. The clonotype originates from a man between 18 and 29 years old in good health. The sample comprised naive T cells sorted from blood. CDR3 bases: TGCAGTGCTAGAGGGACCGGGACTAGCGGATACAATGAGCAGTTCTTC. The encoded protein is CSARGTGTSGYNEQFF.